This T cell receptor (beta chain) was sequenced in a study of shared clonotypes between healthy human individuals (dated by TCRdb to 2018 to 2020). About the investigation overall: The cohort included a few men and two women between 18 and 49 years of age. For each donor, three plates each were used for CD4 naive and CD4 memory, two plates were used for CD8 naive, and one plate was used for CD8 memory. To estimate repertoire size and how much clonotype sharing occurs between individuals, the study deeply sequenced the blood TCR repertoires of about five healthy adults. To increase sequencing depth and limit assay-specific biases, different laboratories used diverse techniques to prepare libraries and sequence TCR repertoires. Between about 0.8 and 9 billion PBMCs per donor were obtained by leukapheresis. Study-level results and caveats: Based on pairwise subsampling, the degree of clonotype sharing among donors was expected to be affected by sequencing depth. Roughly 5% of naive CD4, 3.5% of naive CD8, about 2.5% of memory CD4, and 0.4% of memory CD8 clonotypes were shared across four donors. Sampling was limited to blood, and TCR repertoires in tissue likely differ from TCR repertoires in blood. Because the study included only a small number of donors, the genetic and exposure-history diversity represented was limited. Higher generation probabilities were observed for clonotypes shared by all four sorted-subset donors than for non-shared clonotypes. Even with the large sequencing depth, rarefaction of the sorted-subset datasets indicated that sequencing was incomplete. Naive subsets generally had larger estimated clonotype richness than memory subsets did.

In regard to this clone: The antigen this receptor binds is unknown. No base-level quality is on record; no much larger clone is a single base apart.

Measured from the cysteine to the phenylalanine, the CDR3 is 18 residues long. Only the CDR3 part of the read is kept: 54 bases, read in frame from the first base. Using the deep immunoSEQ assay, multiplex PCR amplified TCR CDR3 regions from genomic DNA. For each cell subset, the extracted genomic DNA was distributed evenly across all wells of several immunoSEQ 96-well plates, and each plate served as one replicate. For sorted subsets, each replicate PCR was loaded with around 200 ng genomic DNA, equivalent to 32,000 or so T cell genomes. Purified libraries were measured with a Qubit 3.0 fluorometer, size-checked on a Bioanalyzer 2100, and measured again with the KAPA Library Quantification kit. Each immunoSEQ 96-well plate was sequenced on its own single-read 150-cycle Illumina NextSeq 550 flow cell. The authors' analysis ran thus. Because the immunoSEQ output held only junctional sequences and lacked quality scores, the filtering could not match the filtering applied to full-length reads. Sequences were annotated with PyIR, a Python wrapper for IgBLAST v1.9, using IMGT germline references to assign V/J genes and CDR3. Any read was removed if the V/J assignment was weak (E-value above 1e-6), the CDR3 was missing, or the read contained stop codons, out-of-frame junctions, or ambiguous translated residues. V3J clonotypes were defined as sequences sharing an identical inferred V gene, J gene, and CDR3 amino acid sequence. Percentage overlap between repertoires was computed as shared unique clonotypes divided by the size of the smaller repertoire. Richness of each repertoire was evaluated using RTK rarefaction, the Chao1 estimator, and Recon v2.1 estimates of unobserved clonotypes. Generation probabilities were computed with OLGA for all TCRbeta clonotypes obtained by the gDNA method from four donors. This is the immuneACCESS table as TCRdb keeps it, with only in-frame sequences that have V and J called. A part of the clones is gone; compared with another copy, unresolved V genes explain less than half, and the rest is unexplained. From that table come the V and J calls and clone size; the DNA was used to work out D and trimming. The sample includes around 600,000 clones, with roughly 95% observed a single time. Approximately 0.11% of the sample is taken by the ten largest.

CD8 naive samples consisted of CD45RO-negative cells that were positively selected for CCR7, yielding a CD45RA+CCR7+ population without TemRA cells. The donors were healthy, HIV-negative adults with no recently reported acute infections or vaccinations. Every donor was a Caucasian adult residing in Nashville, Tennessee, USA. After blood collection by leukapheresis, PBMCs were isolated using Ficoll-Histopaque density gradient centrifugation and then cryopreserved in the vapor phase of liquid nitrogen. Purity and quantity of every magnetically sorted T cell population were checked by analytical flow cytometry. Genomic DNA was isolated from each sorted fraction and quantified by UV absorbance on a Nanodrop 2000c.

The chain is encoded by TRBV21-1 joined to TRBJ2-7; no check of the table's D call, TRBD2, against the DNA was made. TRBV21-1 is a known pseudogene. The sequenced sample was naive CD8+ T cells sorted from blood. This sample's cell subset or site label indicates: CD45RA+CCR7+. The clonotype originates from a woman aged 30 to 39 in good health. The CDR3 reads as follows: CASSRGLAGEGEKGKQYF. The DNA is as follows: TGTGCCAGCAGCAGGGGACTAGCGGGCGAAGGGGAGAAAGGCAAGCAGTACTTC.